The T cell receptor (beta chain) under discussion was sequenced for a study of cytomegalovirus exposure and HLA in healthy donors. Study-wide results and limits: An analysis that was carried out later associated 16,951 TCR beta sequences with HLA alleles at 0.05 false discovery rate. It has been reported that TCR beta sequences accurately predicted the HLA-A and HLA-B alleles of most subjects. Productive status was seen about 87% or about 30% of the time for most TCR beta V segments in an earlier analysis.

J lost 4 bases, V lost 8 bases, and 5 bases had no gene match. Germline V gene sequence: CDR1 LNHDA, CDR2 SQIVND (reference sequence). This CDR3 has 13 residues. The PCR ran on 60 Vbeta and 13 Jbeta primers. Libraries were prepared by immunoSEQ multiplex PCR; TCRdb keeps only in-frame clonotypes and omits some of them. The sample gives around 150,000 clones, roughly 80% of which show up once; around 1.5% is in the top ten. Comment on this clone: The target antigen is unknown.

The TCR comes from a woman under 40 in good health and CMV-seronegative. The sequenced sample consisted of PBMCs. The V gene is TRBV19, the J gene TRBJ1-5, with 7 bases identical to TRBD1. CDR3: CASGQAGNQPQHF. In DNA form, the CDR3 reads TGTGCCAGTGGACAGGCGGGGAATCAGCCCCAGCATTTT.